The 25 T cell receptor beta chains in this list originate from one sample, sequenced in a study of breast tumors, draining lymph nodes, adjacent tissues. In TCRdb, the multiplex PCR reads were re-called with MiXCR into one record per CDR3 protein. The table shows under 30,000 distinct CDR3 sequences, with 23% occurring only once. Sequenced input: breast tumor tissue. Source of these receptors: a female donor with breast cancer. Some clones in this sample may be carry-over from other donors' samples.

As to this clonotype: This may be a read error, as it is one base from a much larger clone. The V call is TRBV27, the J call TRBJ2-1; D perhaps matches TRBD2 (5 bases). Germline V gene lookup returns CDR1 MNHEY and CDR2 SMNVEV (reference sequence). The CDR3 runs to 15 residues. V gave up 1 base and J gave up 3 bases, with 10 bases separating them. CDR3: CASSLFETNYNEQFF. CDR3 coding DNA: TGTGCCAGCAGTTTATTCGAGACTAACTACAATGAGCAGTTCTTC.

This clonotype was seen repeatedly, ten times or more. For the CDR3, the DNA is TGTGCCATCAGTGAGGAGGACCTCTACAATGAGCAGTTCTTC. Its protein is CAISEEDLYNEQFF. The chain combines TRBV10-3 with TRBJ2-1; D call uncertain. The germline V and J ends were trimmed by 2 bases and 3 bases, with 8 bases remaining between them. The CDR3 contains 14 residues. Germline assignment: CDR1 ENHRY and CDR2 SYGVKD.

J is TRBJ1-5 and V is TRBV6-1; TRBD1 aligns across 8 bases. Trimming removed 7 bases from V and 3 bases from J; junction bases left unmatched: 5. The CDR3 runs 14 residues. Germline CDR1 reads MNHNS; CDR2 reads SASEGT. This CDR3 is CASKDRVNNQPQHF. Here the CDR3 DNA reads TGTGCCAGCAAGGACAGGGTAAACAATCAGCCCCAGCATTTT.

On this clonotype itself: A much larger clone lies a single base off, so this may be a read error. V and J are TRBV28 and TRBJ1-5, with D unresolved. This CDR3 region has 13 residues. Trimming left V 6 bases short and J 4 bases short, with 10 bases between. Per the germline V gene, CDR1 is MDHEN and CDR2 is SYDVKM. CDR3 nucleotide sequence: TGTGCCAGCAGCCGGAACACAAATCAGCCCCAGCATTTT. Protein sequence: CASSRNTNQPQHF.

Notes on this clonotype: This may stem from a read error, because a much larger clone lies one nucleotide away. This chain links TRBV12-3 or TRBV12-4 with TRBJ2-7; possibly TRBD2 for D (7 bases). The CDR3 runs to 15 residues. Trimming took 6 bases from V and 2 from J, leaving 17 bases between them. DNA for the CDR3: TGTGCCAGCAGCCCCGAGGGGGGGGGGGCCTACGAGCAGTACTTC. Protein product: CASSPEGGGAYEQYF.

This clonotype was detected many times. The chain recombines TRBV6-5 with TRBJ2-3; 10 nucleotides match TRBD2. There are 16 residues in the CDR3. Germline V gene sequence: CDR1 MNHEY, CDR2 SVGAGI. Germline trimming cut 6 bases from V and 1 base from J; bases unmatched to any gene: 7. CDR3 region: CASSRGLAPRTDTQYF. The CDR3 nucleotides read TGTGCCAGCAGCCGGGGACTAGCGCCCCGCACAGATACGCAGTATTTT.

This clonotype was seen at least ten times. V and J are TRBV5-1 and TRBJ2-5; the match to TRBD2 covers 7 bases. This CDR3 is 15 amino acids long. From germline, CDR1 is SGHRS and CDR2 YFSETQ. V was pared by 0 bases and J by 7 bases, with 9 bases of the junction left unmatched. In DNA, the CDR3 is TGCGCCAGCAGCTTGGCCGGCGGGAGATATGGGACCCAGTACTTC. As protein: CASSLAGGRYGTQYF. Full variable domain (rest looked up from reference TRBV5-1 and TRBJ2-5): KAGVTQTPRYLIKTRGQQVTLSCSPISGHRSVSWYQQTPGQGLQFLFEYFSETQRNKGNFPGRFSGRQFSNSRSEMNVSTLELGDSALYLCASSLAGGRYGTQYFGPGTRLLVL.

The chain couples TRBV6-6 to TRBJ2-7; 8 bases line up with TRBD1. The CDR3 runs to 14 residues. Germline V gene sequence: CDR1 MNHNY, CDR2 SVGAGI (reference sequence). V dropped 7 bases and J dropped 6; count of bases not matched to a gene: 11. The chain's CDR3 is CASNQQGADGEQYF. DNA of the CDR3: TGTGCCAGCAACCAGCAGGGGGCGGATGGCGAGCAGTACTTC.

This clonotype was picked up many times. The chain is built from TRBV29-1 and TRBJ1-2; TRBD1 is a possible D gene (5 bases). Looked up from germline, CDR1 is SQVTM and CDR2 is ANQGSEA. The V and J ends lost 3 bases and 3 bases respectively, with 11 bases between them. CDR3 length: 13 amino acids. CDR3 nucleotide sequence: TGCAGCGTTGAGGGCAGGGAGGACTATGGCTACACCTTC. It is translated as CSVEGREDYGYTF.

This clonotype has at least ten counts. V and J are TRBV19 and TRBJ2-2, with TRBD2 matching 7 bases. The germline V gene has CDR1 LNHDA and CDR2 SQIVND (reference sequence). The CDR3 totals 19 residues. Losses at the gene ends were 3 bases for V and 7 bases for J; bases not matched to a gene: 20. CDR3 nucleotide sequence: TGTGCCAGTAGTATCCAGCCCTTTCTGTCGCGGGAGTTAAGCGGGGAGCTGTTTTTT. Translated, it gives CASSIQPFLSRELSGELFF. Full variable domain (rest looked up from reference TRBV19 and TRBJ2-2): DGGITQSPKYLFRKEGQNVTLSCEQNLNHDAMYWYRQDPGQGLRLIYYSQIVNDFQKGDIAEGYSVSREKKESFPLTVTSAQKNPTAFYLCASSIQPFLSRELSGELFFGEGSRLTVL.

This clonotype has a count of ten or more. The chain carries TRBV7-9 and TRBJ2-6; D is uncertain. Trimming shortened V by 2 bases and J by 0 bases, and 5 bases separated the two germline ends. The germline CDR1 and CDR2 sequences are SEHNR and FQNEAQ (reference sequence). CDR3 size: 15 residues. CDR3 nucleotides: TGTGCCAGCAGCTTAATGGTCTCTGGGGCCAACGTCCTGACTTTC. It yields the protein CASSLMVSGANVLTF.

This clonotype was seen ten or more times. The genes are TRBV30 and TRBJ1-3; D gene uncertain. Trimming shortened V by 3 bases and J by 1 base, and 4 bases separated the two germline ends. CDR1 GTSNPN and CDR2 SVGIG come from the germline V gene (reference sequence). The CDR3 covers 12 residues. The CDR3 protein is CAWRHSGNTIYF. The CDR3 DNA reads TGTGCCTGGAGACATTCTGGAAACACCATATATTTT.

Comment on this clonotype: A much larger clone lies one base from this, so it may be a read error. The chain employs TRBV28 and TRBJ1-5; the D gene is possibly TRBD1 (5 bases). The CDR3 has 15 amino acids. Germline V lookup: CDR1 MDHEN, CDR2 SYDVKM. CDR3 residues: CASSPRQRYNQPHHF. The CDR3, as DNA: TGTGCCAGCAGTCCCAGACAGCGCTACAATCAGCCCCACCATTTT.

This clonotype was counted many times. The chain has TRBV30 and TRBJ2-7, with 9 nucleotides matching TRBD2. The CDR3 extends over 15 amino acids. Germline CDR1 and CDR2: GTSNPN and SVGIG (reference sequence). The V gene end was trimmed by 3 bases and the J gene end by 9 bases; junction bases not matched to a gene: 15. This CDR3 reads CAWRVPGSSGVRQYF. The CDR3, as DNA: TGTGCCTGGAGGGTCCCCGGGTCTAGCGGGGTACGGCAGTACTTC.

In its sample, this clonotype was seen many times. The chain employs TRBV5-6 and TRBJ2-1; D remains unclear. Germline V lookup: CDR1 SGHDT, CDR2 YYEEEE. V lost 0 bases and J lost 3, with 10 bases in between. This CDR3 is built from 15 residues. The CDR3 spells CASSLDRLGYNEQFF. In DNA form, the CDR3 reads TGTGCCAGCAGCTTGGATCGGCTTGGCTACAATGAGCAGTTCTTC.

This clonotype was observed at least ten times. This chain joins TRBV5-1 and TRBJ2-1; D remains ambiguous. Germline V gene data show CDR1 as SGHRS and CDR2 as YFSETQ. The V end lost 7 bases, the J end lost 4 bases, and 6 bases lay between the germline ends. The CDR3 covers 11 residues. This CDR3 is CASEAYNEQFF. The CDR3 DNA is TGCGCCAGCGAGGCTTACAATGAGCAGTTCTTC.

With regard to this clonotype: A much larger clonotype is one base distant, so this may be a read error. J is TRBJ1-2 and V is TRBV6-1; 7 positions match TRBD1. V was pared by 3 bases and J by 8 bases, with 12 bases of the junction left unmatched. The length of the CDR3 is 15 residues. Germline loops: CDR1 MNHNS, CDR2 SASEGT. The CDR3: CASSDPGQRASGYTF. The DNA for the CDR3 is TGTGCCAGCAGTGACCCGGGACAGAGAGCATCAGGCTACACCTTC.

In the case of this clonotype: This may come from a read error, since a much larger clone is one base off. The rearrangement links TRBV28 to TRBJ1-6, with D tentatively TRBD1 (5 bases). This CDR3 is built from 21 residues. Germline values: CDR1 MDHEN, CDR2 SYDVKM. Trimming took 6 bases from V and 4 from J, leaving 31 bases between them. Here the CDR3 DNA reads TGTGCCAGCAGGGGCGGAGAGACCTTTGGGGACGTCTCCCCTTATAATTCACCCCTCCACTTT. Protein sequence: CASRGGETFGDVSPYNSPLHF.

This chain uses TRBV19 with TRBJ2-1; D is ambiguous. The CDR3 spans 12 residues. Germline lookup yields CDR1 LNHDA and CDR2 SQIVND (reference sequence). V was clipped by 3 bases and J by 3 bases, with 3 bases between them. DNA for the CDR3: TGTGCCAGTAGTATGAGCTACAATGAGCAGTTCTTC. Translating it yields CASSMSYNEQFF. Complete variable domain (other parts from reference TRBV19 and TRBJ2-1): DGGITQSPKYLFRKEGQNVTLSCEQNLNHDAMYWYRQDPGQGLRLIYYSQIVNDFQKGDIAEGYSVSREKKESFPLTVTSAQKNPTAFYLCASSMSYNEQFFGPGTRLTVL.

The table lists this clonotype with many counts. The J gene is TRBJ2-1, the V gene TRBV11-2; D remains unclear. Germline CDR1 SGHAT, CDR2 FQNNGV. V was shortened by 4 bases and J by 4 bases, with 11 bases between the two germline ends. The CDR3 spans 14 residues. DNA for the CDR3: TGTGCCAGCAGCTCCCAAATGACGTACAATGAGCAGTTCTTC. It specifies CASSSQMTYNEQFF.

Points on this clonotype: Since no conserved phenylalanine or tryptophan closes the CDR3, a read error is the likely cause. The DNA is left out, because the CDR3 cannot be placed on it with certainty; the CDR3 is given as TCRdb lists it. The chain uses TRBV12-3 or TRBV12-4 and TRBJ2-1; TRBD2, as called in the table, went unchecked against the DNA. From its first to its last residue, the CDR3 has 8 amino acids. The CDR3 reads CASSSGTS.

There are many counts of this clonotype. The gene calls are TRBV5-5 and TRBJ2-7; 12 nucleotides align to TRBD2. The ends lost 0 bases at V and 4 bases at J; junction bases unmatched: 5. CDR1 is SGHKS, CDR2 YYEKEE, per germline (reference sequence). CDR3 length: 16 amino acids. CDR3 DNA: TGTGCCAGCAGCTTGGGACTAGCGGGAGTGGGGTACGAGCAGTACTTC. Translating gives CASSLGLAGVGYEQYF. Full variable domain (remainder filled in from reference TRBV5-5 and TRBJ2-7): DAGVTQSPTHLIKTRGQQVTLRCSPISGHKSVSWYQQVLGQGPQFIFQYYEKEERGRGNFPDRFSARQFPNYSSELNVNALLLGDSALYLCASSLGLAGVGYEQYFGPGTRLTVT.

Many counts were recorded for this clonotype. The chain couples TRBV20-1 to TRBJ2-7; D call uncertain. CDR3 length equals 17 residues. V was shortened by 4 bases and J by 1 base, with 23 bases between the two germline ends. Germline V gene data show CDR1 as DFQATT and CDR2 as SNEGSKA (reference sequence). CDR3 amino acids: CSATDNSRAAASYEQYF. For the CDR3, the DNA is TGCAGTGCTACCGACAACTCCCGGGCCGCCGCTTCCTACGAGCAGTACTTC.

This clonotype was picked up many times. This rearrangement joins TRBV10-2 to TRBJ2-3; 15 bases agree with TRBD2. The trim removed 3 bases at V and 7 bases at J, leaving 8 bases unmatched. There are 17 residues in the CDR3. Germline values: CDR1 WSHSY, CDR2 SAAADI. Here the CDR3 DNA reads TGCGCCAGCAGTGAACCTGGGACTAGCGGGAGGAAAAATACGCAGTATTTT. Amino acids: CASSEPGTSGRKNTQYF.

This clonotype was observed at least ten times. The chain combines TRBV2 with TRBJ2-7, with D possibly TRBD2 on 5 matching bases. The CDR3 has 13 residues. Germline values: CDR1 SNHLY, CDR2 FYNNEI. V shed 4 bases and J shed 3 bases, with 10 bases lying between them. CDR3 nucleotides: TGTGCCAGCAGTGGCGTGGGAGTCTACGAGCAGTACTTC. Translated, it gives CASSGVGVYEQYF.